The entry below gives a single T cell receptor beta chain sequence along with its context. The antigen is undetermined. The record originates from a study of cytomegalovirus exposure and HLA in healthy donors. PCR amplification relied on 60 Vbeta primers (plus 13 Jbeta primers). TCRdb's table, derived via immunoSEQ multiplex PCR, lists solely in-frame clones and lacks some. The table shows around 160,000 clones, with around 83% occurring only once. Regarding the study as a whole: Analyses of presence/absence relied on an assumption of roughly uniform sequencing depth across donors.

The ends were cut back, 1 base at V and 4 bases at J, with 14 bases in the middle. The CDR3 has 16 residues. Germline V CDR1 and CDR2: MGHRA, YSYEKL. The sequence came from a man aged 45 to 65 in good health and CMV-seropositive. Source material: PBMCs. The chain couples TRBV4-1 to TRBJ1-5; weak D call: TRBD1 (5 bases). In DNA form, the CDR3 reads TGCGCCAGCAGCCAAGTGGGGGGGGTCGGTAATCAGCCCCAGCATTTT. Its translation: CASSQVGGVGNQPQHF.